This entry concerns a single T cell receptor beta chain. Its specificity is unknown. This entry belongs to a study of T cells in localized non-small cell lung cancer. Findings and limits, study-wide: Appearance in adjacent lung was seen for a median roughly 50 of the top 100 tumor clones. Uninvolved adjacent lung showed higher T cell clonality than tumor. Higher blood T cell density tracked longer overall survival. Investigators sequenced only a single tumor region, leaving heterogeneity possible.

TCRdb keeps only in-frame clones here, not all; method: immunoSEQ multiplex PCR. Of some 21,000 clones listed, around 89% were seen once; the top ten hold roughly 9%. Germline values: CDR1 LNHDA, CDR2 SQIVND (reference sequence). This CDR3 spans 16 amino acids. With 3 bases removed from V and 1 base from J, the gap between germline ends came to 12 bases. This TCR came from a man aged 35 to 69 with stage I lung adenocarcinoma. The sequenced sample was peripheral blood, obtained before any cancer treatment. The J gene is TRBJ2-2, the V gene TRBV19; tentative D call: TRBD1 (6 bases). CDR3 protein: CASSMHPGQNTGELFF. CDR3 nucleotides: TGTGCCAGTAGTATGCACCCGGGACAGAACACCGGGGAGCTGTTTTTT.